This section outlines one T cell receptor (beta chain) sequence together with its context. The CDR3 length is 16 residues. The assay was immunoSEQ multiplex PCR, and TCRdb's table has in-frame clones only and misses some. The sample carries under 150,000 clones, over 65% recorded once. The source of the sample is a study of blood T cell repertoires in COVID-19. This sequence joins TRBV21-1 and TRBJ1-5; the table's D call TRBD1 went unverified against the DNA. TRBV21-1 is a documented pseudogene. Sequenced input: peripheral blood. This receptor was taken from a woman aged 40 to 49 with acute or convalescent COVID-19. The CDR3 spells CASTSDRRYGNQPQHF. Written as DNA, the CDR3 is TGTGCCAGCACCTCGGACAGGAGATATGGCAATCAGCCCCAGCATTTT.